The TCR beta chain under discussion was sequenced for a study of blood T cell repertoires in COVID-19. Background on the study: Samples taken during acute and convalescent COVID-19 were collected in the United States, Italy and Spain. T cells, B-cell-depleted T cells, or PBMCs supplied cDNA or gDNA.

Seattle's enrolled individuals joined amid active infection and were then monitored longitudinally. This CDR3 is built from 11 residues. V lost 3 bases and J 7 bases, leaving 5 bases between the germline ends. CDR1 is SGHDT, CDR2 YYEEEE, per germline. The repertoire was sequenced with immunoSEQ multiplex PCR; TCRdb's copy has only in-frame clones and lacks some. The table has 380,000 or so clones, 75% to 90% seen once. The chain joins TRBV5-6 to TRBJ2-4; no clear D gene. The source material was peripheral blood. The source of this sequence is a woman aged 60-75 years with COVID-19, enrolled during active disease. In nucleotides, the CDR3 is TGTGCCAGCAGCTCCGGGAACATTCAGTACTTC. Protein sequence: CASSSGNIQYF.